Included here is one TCR beta chain sequence, with context. Its recognized antigen is unknown. Base qualities are missing; no much larger clone stands one base away. The cohort comprised around 690 healthy bone marrow donors. At the time of sampling, all cohort members were nominally healthy, though unrecorded immune exposures were likely present. The donor was CMV seronegative and belonged to the group of 352 seronegative cohort members. A peripheral blood sample was collected from each donor, and TCR beta sequencing was performed on peripheral blood mononuclear cells. The Qiagen DNeasy Blood Extraction Kit was used to extract genomic DNA from the blood cell samples. The receptor library was made with the immunoSEQ multiplex PCR assay. The multiplex PCR relied on a mix of 60 forward primers for TCR Vbeta segments and 13 reverse primers for TCR Jbeta segments. The CDR3 region of rearranged TCR beta genes was amplified from genomic DNA with a multiplex PCR assay. On the Illumina HiSeq System, the amplified TCR beta libraries were sequenced as 87-base-pair reads. The authors processed their data as follows. In a later analysis, 77 million or so unique TCR beta chains were counted across the roughly 670 repertoires, and around 11 million of these chains were shared by at least two donors. A nearest-neighbor algorithm error-corrected the raw reads and collapsed the reads into unique sequences, merging closely related sequences to remove PCR and sequencing errors. V, D and J gene segments were assigned by aligning CDR3 sequences to IMGT reference sequences. For a sequence to be retained, a match of at least six nucleotides to both a V gene segment and a J gene segment was required. A rearrangement counted as productive if the CDR3 had no stop codons and remained in frame with V and J, and every other rearrangement counted as non-productive. CDR3 was defined according to IMGT convention as the region running from the second conserved V-encoded cysteine to the conserved J-encoded phenylalanine. The earlier analysis of approximately 500 of the donors excluded sequences that lacked an unambiguous match to a single V gene segment. An earlier analysis of 587 of the donors called V segments functional above 56.7% productive rearrangements and segregating when the between-donor standard deviation exceeded 5%. A statistical classification framework was developed to diagnose cytomegalovirus status using the catalog of TCR beta chain sequences. A later analysis assigned V and J genes by comparing TCR nucleotide sequences with IMGT/GENE-DB human TR gene sequences. A later analysis assigned CDR3 sequences and most-parsimonious VDJ recombination scenarios with the TCRdist pipeline. In a later analysis, each TCR beta chain was defined by its CDR3 amino acid sequence together with its V-gene family, and reads lacking a unique V-gene family were excluded. As a way to deal with suspected cross-contamination and a sequencing artifact, a later analysis dropped hundreds of nucleotide sequences that were highly shared and had low generation probability. For each public chain, a later analysis derived a clonal expansion index from normalized ranks of inferred template counts within each repertoire. A later analysis computed generation probabilities with a VDJ recombination model fitted to out-of-frame rearrangements, and checked the results against IGoR. A later analysis scored TCR-TCR, TCR-HLA and TCR-CMV co-occurrence with hypergeometric tests, applying a repertoire-size bias correction to TCR pairs. False discovery rates were estimated in a later analysis by permuting HLA or CMV assignments 20 times. In a later analysis, co-occurring TCRs were grouped using DBSCAN, with TCRdist sequence similarity added in when clustering inside HLA-allele-positive subsets. Repertoires with fewer than 30,000 or more than 120,000 public chains, plus five repertoires with anomalous nucleotide sharing, were excluded from co-occurrence clustering. Sourced from immuneACCESS, this table was stored by TCRdb with only in-frame sequences that have V and J called. A share of the clones is absent; for the studies checked, an unresolved V gene accounts for under half, and the remainder has no known explanation. The DNA was the basis for D and trimming; V, J and clone size are from that table. The sample table records about 150,000 clones; approximately 80% of these occur just once. The top ten constitute over 1.5% of the sample.

This sample is part of a study of cytomegalovirus exposure and HLA in healthy donors (dated by TCRdb to the late 2010s). About the study as a whole: In an earlier analysis of several hundred of the donors, 276 Gb of sequence data and some 100 million unique TCR beta sequences from 180 million or so T cells were reported. An early release covering roughly 600 HLA-typed donors comprised approximately 290 gigabases of sequencing data and around 80 million unique TCR sequences. The genetic ancestry cluster associated with self-reported Caucasian donors included about four fifths of the roughly 410 genotyped donors. The study was designed to test whether signatures of past pathogen exposure could be identified by cataloging public T cell receptors. The study used immunosequencing to profile the T cell repertoires of several hundred subjects and linked those repertoires to cytomegalovirus serostatus. Besides the first cohort of around 670 subjects, a separate validation cohort made up of 90 to 150 different subjects was used. High-throughput TCR immunosequencing, statistical association of individual TCRs with disease status, and machine learning were combined to predict cytomegalovirus infection status. A later analysis re-examined previously published TCR beta repertoires from about 700 donors and added high-resolution HLA genotyping to investigate patterns of TCR occurrence. The later analysis used no new phenotypic data to find candidate immune exposures, relying instead on TCR beta sequences and their occurrence across donors. An earlier analysis of around 580 of the donors used high-throughput TCR beta sequencing to judge whether each TCR beta V gene segment behaved as functional or pseudogenic. Donor age, sex, ethnicity and CMV serostatus were compiled together with the repertoire data. A later genetic analysis took genome-wide SNP genotypes for about three fifths of the 666 donors and used that subset as a discovery cohort. All discovery cohort repertoires had been generated on a single sequencing platform. HLA typing covered class I and class II loci at four-digit resolution. The number of donors typed differed by locus, with roughly 629-640 for A, B, C, DRB1 and DQB1, around 560 for DQA1, 600 to 610 for DPA1, and under 490 for DPB1. Roughly 5 DR-DQ haplotypes were treated as single units for association and clustering because of strong linkage in the cohort. On average, around 230,000 unique TCR beta nucleotide sequences were sequenced per donor among a few hundred genotyped donors of the cohort, with 15% to 20% of those sequences being non-productive. Overall study outcomes, separate from this receptor: According to a later analysis, parvovirus B19, influenza, CMV and Epstein-Barr virus appeared linked to several top co-occurrence clusters. In vitro tests confirmed that three of the cytomegalovirus-associated TCR beta chains recognize cytomegalovirus antigens. Immune exposure information for the cohort was limited to CMV serostatus. Most TCR sequences were observed very rarely across donors, whereas some public TCRs were present in many individuals. The authors suggested that the approach could potentially be extended to other disease states and immunological phenotypes. According to a later analysis, most CMV-associated TCR beta chains appeared to be HLA-restricted, and the HLA associations seemed to be driven largely by CMV exposure. A group of highly shared sequence variants was considered likely to be a technical artifact of the sequencing pipeline. According to a later genetic analysis, donors in an Asian-associated ancestry cluster had fewer N-insertions in productive TCRs than the roughly 660-donor mean. The study listed approximately 150 TCR beta chains as associated with cytomegalovirus. Some IMGT-functional V segments, including TRBV6-2 and TRBV6-3, could not be distinguished by the 87-base-pair reads and were therefore excluded. An association between a missense DCLRE1C variant and V-gene and J-gene trimming of TCR beta chains was found in a later genetic analysis and replicated in an independent cohort. Sequencing depth was assumed to be roughly uniform across donors in the presence/absence analyses, though that assumption may not hold. In an earlier analysis of some 500 of the donors, most TCR beta V segments appeared in productive rearrangements about 90% or about 30% of the time, broadly matching IMGT annotations. Because counts were too low, 15 to 20 rarely observed V segments, including chromosome 9 orphons, were left out of the earlier analysis of 587 of the donors. In both the original and validation cohorts, the classifier was reported to diagnose cytomegalovirus status with high specificity and sensitivity. According to a later analysis, TCR association rates differed among HLA loci, with DRB1 alleles showing the most associated TCRs and HLA-C alleles showing the fewest. Linkage disequilibrium might explain the correlated functional status among segregating V segments, but an unknown experimental factor could not be excluded. The cohort was sequenced for TCR beta chains only, and without alpha or paired-chain data the features that could be detected were limited. When HLA alleles, especially DR and DQ, strongly co-occurred, attributing TCR associations to individual alleles was difficult. A further reported finding was that TCR beta sequences accurately predicted the HLA-A and HLA-B alleles for most subjects in the first cohort. In a later analysis, HLA-associated TCR beta chains were found to be more clonally expanded and to have lower generation probabilities than equally common non-associated chains. Because some donors lacked HLA typing at each locus, the association tests relied only on the typed subset. In a later analysis, over 15,000 TCR beta sequences were associated with specific HLA alleles at a false discovery rate of 0.05.

For CDR1 and CDR2, the germline V gene lists SGHRS and YFSETQ. V is reduced by 4 bases and J by 2 bases, leaving a spacing of 20 bases between them. Measured from the cysteine to the phenylalanine, the CDR3 is 17 residues long. This entry keeps only the CDR3 DNA: 51 bases, framed from base 1. Input material: PBMCs. The chain links TRBV5-1 with TRBJ2-3; TRBD2 is perhaps the D gene, given 6 matching bases. The TCR sequence derives from a woman younger than 30 in good health and CMV-seronegative. The nucleotide sequence is given as TGCGCCAGCAGCCACCGAGGGGTGGACTATATCACAGATACGCAGTATTTT. It translates as CASSHRGVDYITDTQYF. With the rest looked up from the reference TRBV5-1 and TRBJ2-3 genes rather than sequenced, the full variable domain is KAGVTQTPRYLIKTRGQQVTLSCSPISGHRSVSWYQQTPGQGLQFLFEYFSETQRNKGNFPGRFSGRQFSNSRSEMNVSTLELGDSALYLCASSHRGVDYITDTQYFGPGTRLTVL.